This T cell receptor beta chain comes out of a study of STAT5B mutations in CD4+ large granular lymphocyte leukemia. Note on this clone: As yet, its antigen is unknown.

Whole-study results and caveats: Without putative leukemic clones, patient CD4-sorted repertoires remained more clonal than healthy CD4+ repertoires.

Clones were read by immunoSEQ multiplex PCR, and TCRdb kept only the in-frame ones, dropping some. The data hold some 21,000 clones, with over 70% observed a single time. Sequences were obtained from CD4+ T cells from blood buffy coats. The TCR sequence derives from a human donor in good health.

DNA for the CDR3: TGTGCCAGCAGCCCAGGGGCCCCATCCCGGGGCGAGCAGTACTTC. Its protein product is CASSPGAPSRGEQYF. The V and J genes are TRBV11-1 and TRBJ2-7; D perhaps matches TRBD1 (6 bases). Germline loops: CDR1 SGHAT, CDR2 FQDESV (reference sequence). Trimming removed 5 bases from V and 6 bases from J, with 20 bases in between. The CDR3 has 15 amino acids. The full variable domain, with the rest looked up from reference TRBV11-1 and TRBJ2-7, is EAEVAQSPRYKITEKSQAVAFWCDPISGHATLYWYRQILGQGPELLVQFQDESVVDDSQLPKDRFSAERLKGVDSTLKIQPAELGDSAMYLCASSPGAPSRGEQYFGPGTRLTVT.